Listed below are T cell receptor beta chains from one sample, sequenced in a study of response to subunit inactivated influenza vaccine. MiXCR, applied by TCRdb to the RT-PCR reads, yields one record per CDR3 protein. The sample carries 500,000 to 600,000 distinct CDR3 sequences, about 11% recorded once. The sequencing used PBMCs from blood, collected on the day of vaccination. The receptors were sampled from a man aged 50-60 years who received an inactivated influenza vaccine. The conserved cysteine and the conserved F or W are not part of the CDR3 here. Each record gives: J gene, V gene, CDR3 protein.

j_gene: TRBJ2-3
v_gene: TRBV3-1
CDR3aa: ASSATWTSTDTQY

j_gene: TRBJ2-5
v_gene: TRBV18
CDR3aa: ASSPPWQETQY

j_gene: TRBJ1-1
v_gene: TRBV20-1
CDR3aa: SAQGQTKLGAF

j_gene: TRBJ1-2
v_gene: TRBV10-3
CDR3aa: AISLAHGTGNYGYT

j_gene: TRBJ2-5
v_gene: TRBV5-1
CDR3aa: ASSFGSNQETQY

j_gene: TRBJ2-5
v_gene: TRBV20-1
CDR3aa: SAFGGLEGWFDQETQY

j_gene: TRBJ2-7
v_gene: TRBV12-3/TRBV12-4
CDR3aa: ASSLGQPKQY

j_gene: TRBJ1-2
v_gene: TRBV25-1
CDR3aa: ASSEGGRATHGYT

j_gene: TRBJ2-7
v_gene: TRBV12-3/TRBV12-4
CDR3aa: ASTKNPQGTEQY

j_gene: TRBJ2-1
v_gene: TRBV11-2
CDR3aa: ASSLRLAGDYNEQF

j_gene: TRBJ2-6
v_gene: TRBV7-9
CDR3aa: ASSLNAVGTSLSGANVLT

j_gene: TRBJ1-5
v_gene: TRBV6-2/TRBV6-3
CDR3aa: ASSRDRGSPQPQH

j_gene: TRBJ2-1
v_gene: TRBV5-1
CDR3aa: ASSSGQGGDEQF

j_gene: TRBJ2-5
v_gene: TRBV10-2
CDR3aa: ASTAASGKTQY

j_gene: TRBJ2-7
v_gene: TRBV4-3
CDR3aa: ASSQDLQGNTYEQY

j_gene: TRBJ1-5
v_gene: TRBV28
CDR3aa: ASQRPGGDQPQH

j_gene: TRBJ2-2
v_gene: TRBV2
CDR3aa: ASSGDRGRGTGELF

j_gene: TRBJ2-3
v_gene: TRBV6-2/TRBV6-3
CDR3aa: ASSYLQGAFTDTQY

j_gene: TRBJ1-5
v_gene: TRBV2
CDR3aa: ASSIQGARRTGRLH

j_gene: TRBJ2-7
v_gene: TRBV20-1
CDR3aa: SAGDRHLYEQY

j_gene: TRBJ1-6
v_gene: TRBV14
CDR3aa: ASSQVTDSSYNSPLH

j_gene: TRBJ2-3
v_gene: TRBV7-8
CDR3aa: ASSRQEDTQY

j_gene: TRBJ2-1
v_gene: TRBV18
CDR3aa: ASSPPFRRGGRNEQF

j_gene: TRBJ2-7
v_gene: TRBV12-3/TRBV12-4
CDR3aa: ASSFSGVYEQY

j_gene: TRBJ1-1
v_gene: TRBV19
CDR3aa: ASTARDRGMRTEAF

j_gene: TRBJ2-7
v_gene: TRBV5-1
CDR3aa: ASSWGPSGQGYEQY

j_gene: TRBJ2-3
v_gene: TRBV5-1
CDR3aa: ASSSGVSGRSDTQY

j_gene: TRBJ2-1
v_gene: TRBV4-3
CDR3aa: ASSQDGAGTGVGNEQF

j_gene: TRBJ1-6
v_gene: TRBV5-1
CDR3aa: ASGGGQGNSPLH

j_gene: TRBJ1-5
v_gene: TRBV28
CDR3aa: ASSESKGTYSNQPQH